A selection of T cell receptor beta chains follows, all from one sample in a study of human T cells and chemical hapten exposure. TCRdb reprocessed the RACE reads with MiXCR, giving one entry per CDR3 protein. Here the sample spans a few hundred thousand distinct CDR3 sequences, about 5% being singletons. The sample in question was whole blood, obtained in connection with sensitization to the hapten diphenylcyclopropenone (DPC). The origin of the receptors is a young woman with alopecia areata. Some clones in this sample may be carry-over from other donors' samples. Each CDR3 is given with its conserved first and last residue. Each record gives: J gene, D gene, V gene, clone size, CDR3 protein, CDR3 DNA. The D gene is left open where the match is weak. Size tells how often a clone was seen (once, few, many) or the class of an expanded clone, and some rows leave it out.

j_call: TRBJ1-5
d_call: TRBD1
v_call: TRBV6-5
clone_size: few
cdr3_aa: CASRTRGHNQPQHF
cdr3_nt: TGTGCCAGCAGGACCAGGGGGCATAATCAGCCCCAGCATTTT

j_call: TRBJ1-5
d_call: .
v_call: TRBV7-8
clone_size: few
cdr3_aa: CASSAVILGATAQHF
cdr3_nt: TGTGCCAGCAGCGCCGTTATCTTAGGGGCTACGGCCCAGCATTTT

j_call: TRBJ2-1
d_call: TRBD1
v_call: TRBV7-6
clone_size: many
cdr3_aa: CASSLDVGQYNEQFF
cdr3_nt: TGTGCCAGCAGCTTAGATGTGGGACAGTACAATGAGCAGTTCTTC

j_call: TRBJ1-3
d_call: .
v_call: TRBV4-3
clone_size: many
cdr3_aa: CASSQAEVSWRNTIYF
cdr3_nt: TGCGCCAGCAGCCAAGCCGAAGTGAGCTGGAGAAACACCATATATTTT

j_call: TRBJ1-6
d_call: .
v_call: TRBV20-1
clone_size: .
cdr3_aa: CSVAGPGGSPLHF
cdr3_nt: TGCAGTGTTGCCGGGCCCGGGGGTTCACCCCTCCACTTT

j_call: TRBJ2-7
d_call: TRBD2
v_call: TRBV29-1
clone_size: few
cdr3_aa: CSVVLPGLVFEQYF
cdr3_nt: TGCAGCGTTGTCCTTCCGGGACTAGTTTTTGAACAGTACTTC

j_call: TRBJ2-3
d_call: TRBD2
v_call: TRBV20-1
clone_size: .
cdr3_aa: CSSPRGGLYADTQYF
cdr3_nt: TGCAGTTCTCCCCGGGGGGGCTTGTACGCAGATACGCAGTATTTT

j_call: TRBJ2-7
d_call: .
v_call: TRBV10-2
clone_size: few
cdr3_aa: CASSDQGPGEQYF
cdr3_nt: TGCGCCAGCAGTGACCAGGGACCAGGCGAGCAGTACTTC

j_call: TRBJ2-4
d_call: TRBD1
v_call: TRBV18
clone_size: many
cdr3_aa: CASSPPDRLAKNIQYF
cdr3_nt: TGTGCCAGCTCACCGCCGGACAGGCTAGCCAAAAACATTCAGTACTTC

j_call: TRBJ2-5
d_call: TRBD2
v_call: TRBV18
clone_size: .
cdr3_aa: CASSDSLAGEETQYF
cdr3_nt: TGTGCCAGCTCAGATTCACTAGCGGGGGAAGAGACCCAGTACTTC

j_call: TRBJ1-5
d_call: .
v_call: TRBV7-2
clone_size: .
cdr3_aa: CASSLGGLRNQPQHF
cdr3_nt: TGTGCCAGCAGCTTAGGTGGTCTGCGCAATCAGCCCCAGCATTTT